These 2 T cell receptor beta chains were all obtained from the same sample, sequenced in a study of control samples from healthy donors and cancer patients. Sequencing was performed with immunoSEQ multiplex PCR; in TCRdb, only in-frame clones are kept and a portion is missing. The table shows 110,000 or so clones, with just over 90% occurring only once. The sample taken for sequencing was blood. Receptor source: a human donor in good health. The donor label of this sample is uncertain.

The rearrangement links TRBV5-6 to TRBJ2-2, with TRBD2 as a possible D gene (5 bases). The CDR3 consists of 15 residues. The V gene's germline CDR1 is SGHDT and CDR2 YYEEEE. Trimming pared 2 bases from V and 4 bases from J, leaving 12 bases between. Written as DNA, the CDR3 is TGTGCCAGCAGCTTACGAGGGTGGAGCACCGGGGAGCTGTTTTTT. This codes for CASSLRGWSTGELFF.

The chain uses TRBV12-5 and TRBJ1-6, with TRBD1 matching 10 bases. The ends lost 1 base at V and 13 bases at J; junction bases unmatched: 1. This CDR3 region has 13 residues. CDR1 is LGHNT and CDR2 is FRNRAP in the germline V gene. Here the CDR3 reads CASGLETGGPLHF. DNA for the CDR3: TGTGCTAGTGGTTTGGAGACAGGGGGCCCCCTCCACTTT.